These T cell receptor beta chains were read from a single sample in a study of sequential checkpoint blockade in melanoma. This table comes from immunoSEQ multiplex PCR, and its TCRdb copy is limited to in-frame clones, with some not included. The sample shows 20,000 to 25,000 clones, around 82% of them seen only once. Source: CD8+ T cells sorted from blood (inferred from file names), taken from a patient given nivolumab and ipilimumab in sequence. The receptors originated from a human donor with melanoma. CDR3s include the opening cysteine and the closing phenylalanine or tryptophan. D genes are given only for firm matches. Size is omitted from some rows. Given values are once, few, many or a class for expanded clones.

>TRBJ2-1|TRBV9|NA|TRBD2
CASSVVAGVTYEQFF
TGTGCCAGCAGCGTAGTTGCGGGAGTAACCTATGAGCAGTTCTTC
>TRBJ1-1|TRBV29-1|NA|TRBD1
CSGTGGRNTEAFF
TGCAGCGGTACAGGGGGCCGGAACACTGAAGCTTTCTTT
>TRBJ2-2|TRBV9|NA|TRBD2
CASSGWTSGRSRNTGELFF
TGTGCCAGCAGCGGGTGGACTAGCGGGAGATCCCGTAACACCGGGGAGCTGTTTTTT
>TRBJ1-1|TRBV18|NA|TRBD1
CASSLTDRDKAFF
TGTGCCAGCTCACTCACGGACAGGGATAAAGCTTTCTTT
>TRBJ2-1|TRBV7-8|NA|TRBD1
CASLVQGQVHNEQFF
TGTGCCAGCTTAGTTCAGGGACAGGTCCACAATGAGCAGTTCTTC
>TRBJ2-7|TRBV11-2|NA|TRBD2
CASSLDWTSGSSTYEQYF
TGTGCCAGCAGCTTAGATTGGACTAGCGGGAGTTCTACCTACGAGCAGTACTTC
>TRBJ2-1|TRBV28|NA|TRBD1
CAMRRDRGVHNEQFF
TGTGCCATGCGCCGGGACAGGGGGGTCCACAATGAGCAGTTCTTC
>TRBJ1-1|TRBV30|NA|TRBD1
CAWTGDRVNTEAFF
TGTGCCTGGACCGGGGACAGGGTTAACACTGAAGCTTTCTTT
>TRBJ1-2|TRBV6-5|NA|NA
CASSKPSGGDGYTF
TGTGCCAGCAGTAAACCCTCGGGGGGAGATGGCTACACCTTC
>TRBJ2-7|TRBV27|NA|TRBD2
CASSLFPSGKNPYEQYF
TGTGCCAGCAGTTTATTTCCCAGCGGGAAAAATCCCTACGAGCAGTACTTC
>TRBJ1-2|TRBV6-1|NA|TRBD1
CAISGGDRGLPPPGYTF
TGTGCCATCAGTGGGGGGGACAGGGGGCTACCTCCCCCTGGCTACACCTTC
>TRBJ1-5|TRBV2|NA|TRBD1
CASSQTGAGQPQHF
TGTGCCAGCAGCCAGACAGGGGCGGGTCAGCCCCAGCATTTT
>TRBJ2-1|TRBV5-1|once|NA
CASSLEAGSYNEQFF
TGCGCCAGCAGCTTGGAGGCAGGTTCCTACAATGAGCAGTTCTTC
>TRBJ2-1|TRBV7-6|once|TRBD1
CASSLARGRGYEQFF
TGTGCCAGCAGCTTAGCCAGGGGGCGCGGTTATGAGCAGTTCTTC
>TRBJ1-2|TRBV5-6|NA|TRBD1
CASSLEGTGGRGYTF
TGTGCCAGCAGCTTGGAGGGAACAGGGGGGCGTGGCTACACCTTC
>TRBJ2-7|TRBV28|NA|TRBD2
CASRTTSGSYSYEQYF
TGTGCCAGCAGAACTACTAGCGGGAGCTACTCCTACGAGCAGTACTTC
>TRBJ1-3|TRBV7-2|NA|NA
CASSVAGSSGNTIYF
TGTGCCAGCAGCGTCGCGGGAAGCTCTGGAAACACCATATATTTT
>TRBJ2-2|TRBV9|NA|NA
CASSVDGKTGELFF
TGTGCCAGCAGCGTAGACGGGAAAACCGGGGAGCTGTTTTTT
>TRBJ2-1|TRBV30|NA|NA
CAWSSRALSSYNEQFF
TGTGCCTGGAGTTCGAGGGCGCTCAGCTCCTACAATGAGCAGTTCTTC
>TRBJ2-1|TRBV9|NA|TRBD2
CASSPGTSGINEQFF
TGTGCCAGCAGCCCTGGGACTAGCGGGATCAATGAGCAGTTCTTC
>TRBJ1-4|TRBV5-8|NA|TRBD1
CASSLAGTGAEKLFF
TGTGCCAGCAGCTTGGCCGGGACAGGGGCAGAAAAACTGTTTTTT
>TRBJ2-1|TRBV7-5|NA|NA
CARSFASGNEQFF
NA
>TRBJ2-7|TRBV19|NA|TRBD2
CASSMITSGTYEQYF
TGTGCCAGTAGTATGATAACTAGCGGGACCTACGAGCAGTACTTC
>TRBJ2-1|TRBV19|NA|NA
CASSISPGRYNEQFF
TGTGCCAGTAGTATTTCGCCAGGGAGGTACAATGAGCAGTTCTTC
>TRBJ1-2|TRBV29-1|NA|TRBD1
CSVPTTRDSYGYTF
TGCAGCGTTCCCACAACTCGGGACAGCTATGGCTACACCTTC
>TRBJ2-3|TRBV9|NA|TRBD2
CASSVGSGLATDTQYF
TGTGCCAGCAGCGTAGGCTCGGGACTAGCCACAGATACGCAGTATTTT
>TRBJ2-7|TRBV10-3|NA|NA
CAISATSVGYEQYF
TGTGCCATCAGTGCTACGAGCGTAGGCTACGAGCAGTACTTC
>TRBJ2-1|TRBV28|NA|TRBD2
CASSLPGTMGNEQFF
TGTGCCAGCAGTTTACCCGGGACTATGGGGAATGAGCAGTTCTTC
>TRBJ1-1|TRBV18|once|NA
CASSLRGGSGAEAFF
TGTGCCAGCTCCCTCAGGGGCGGCTCTGGGGCTGAAGCTTTCTTT
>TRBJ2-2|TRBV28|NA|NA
CASSIFGGNTGELFF
TGTGCCAGCAGTATTTTCGGGGGGAACACCGGGGAGCTGTTTTTT
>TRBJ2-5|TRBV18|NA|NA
CASSLAGLGETQYF
TGTGCCAGCTCACTCGCAGGGCTTGGAGAGACCCAGTACTTC
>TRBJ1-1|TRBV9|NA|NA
CASIPGGLDTEAFF
TGTGCCAGCATCCCTGGGGGCCTAGACACTGAAGCTTTCTTT
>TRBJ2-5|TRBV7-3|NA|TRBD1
CASSLGQGAWETQYF
TGTGCCAGCAGCTTAGGACAGGGGGCATGGGAGACCCAGTACTTC
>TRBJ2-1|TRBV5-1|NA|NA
CASSAGTHNEQFF
TGCGCCAGCAGCGCCGGGACTCACAATGAGCAGTTCTTC
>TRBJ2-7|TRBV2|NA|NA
CASSAQGSSYEQYF
TGTGCCAGCAGTGCACAGGGCAGCTCCTACGAGCAGTACTTC
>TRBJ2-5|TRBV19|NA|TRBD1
CASSMGWDRVQETQYF
TGTGCCAGTAGTATGGGTTGGGACAGGGTCCAAGAGACCCAGTACTTC
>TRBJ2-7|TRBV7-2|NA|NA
CASSPPLYEQYF
TGTGCCAGCAGCCCCCCCCTTTACGAGCAGTACTTC
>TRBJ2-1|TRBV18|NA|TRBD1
CASSPSGTVSYNEQFF
TGTGCCAGCTCACCTTCCGGGACAGTCTCTTACAATGAGCAGTTCTTC
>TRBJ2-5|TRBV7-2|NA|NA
CASSPEGGTQYF
TGTGCCAGCAGCCCAGAAGGGGGGACCCAGTACTTC
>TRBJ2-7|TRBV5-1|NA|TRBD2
CASSLTSGSYEQYF
TGCGCCAGCAGCTTGACTAGCGGATCCTACGAGCAGTACTTC